The source of this T cell receptor beta chain is a study of blood T cell repertoires in COVID-19. Study-level information: The origin of the acute and convalescent COVID-19 samples was the United States, Italy and Spain. T cells, B-cell-depleted T cells, or PBMCs provided the cDNA or gDNA that served as material.

In the study's own analysis: The authors estimated nucleated cell counts from reference gene primer amplification. Sequencing was performed with immunoSEQ multiplex PCR; in TCRdb, only in-frame clones are kept and a portion is missing. V and J calls and clone size are as listed in that table; D and trimming were resolved from the DNA. This sample yields around 260,000 clones, of which less than 90% are seen a single time; 4.6% belongs to the top ten. The J segment lost 3 bases and the V segment lost 5 bases, leaving 7 bases of the junction unmatched. The germline V gene has CDR1 SEHNR and CDR2 FQNEAQ (reference sequence). This CDR3 has 16 residues.

The chain couples TRBV7-9 to TRBJ2-1; 10 bases are shared with TRBD2. This TCR was recovered from a man in his 60s who had recovered from COVID-19. Sequences were obtained from peripheral blood. This CDR3 reads CASSTGLAEYYNEQFF. In nucleotides, the CDR3 is TGTGCCAGCAGCACCGGACTAGCGGAATACTACAATGAGCAGTTCTTC.